The text below deals with one T cell receptor (beta chain). cDNA serving as the sequencing template came from extracted, reverse transcribed RNA. Assay: immunoSEQ multiplex PCR; the TCRdb copy retains only in-frame clones and omits some. The sample records 270,000 or so clones, 58% being singletons. Trimming shortened V by 3 bases and J by 8 bases, and 19 bases separated the two germline ends. The CDR3 runs to 15 residues. CDR1 and CDR2 (germline): MGHDK, SYGVNS. The sample is drawn from a study of CD8+ T cells in alopecia areata. In the study overall: Tofacitinib continued for 6 to 18 months and was then withheld for 6 months.

Indicated treatment: oral pan-JAK inhibitor, 5-10 mg twice daily. The genes are TRBV25-1 and TRBJ1-2; weak D call: TRBD1 (6 bases). The sample here was CD4+ T cells sorted from blood, taken at week 24, from a patient treated with tofacitinib. This clonotype was obtained from a human donor with alopecia areata. CDR3 coding DNA: TGTGCCAGCAGTGATGTTGGTCGGGGGCTTGAGGGCTACACCTTC. Residues: CASSDVGRGLEGYTF.